This TCR beta chain was identified in a study of T cell responses to AZD1222 COVID-19 vaccine. Study in general: Investigators merged groups given second doses at roughly 4 or roughly 12 weeks. Study-level findings and limits: All repertoire sampling was performed exclusively after the peak T cell response. Elevations in Spike-specific TCR breadth and depth followed administration of two AZD1222 doses.

Data came from immunoSEQ multiplex PCR; TCRdb stores just in-frame clones and leaves some out. Of about 140,000 clones listed, around 90% are singletons. Trimming pared 3 bases from V and 10 bases from J, leaving 11 bases between. This CDR3 region has 12 residues. Looked up from germline, CDR1 is SGHTA and CDR2 is FQGNSA. Regarding this clone: Its target is not known.

This chain connects TRBV7-2 to TRBJ2-3; TRBD2 might be the D (6 bases). The specimen was peripheral blood, collected on day 0 of AZD1222 vaccination. The TCR originated in an adult in good health. The CDR3 DNA is TGTGCCAGCAGCTTCCCGGGAGTAGCGCAGTATTTT. This codes for CASSFPGVAQYF.